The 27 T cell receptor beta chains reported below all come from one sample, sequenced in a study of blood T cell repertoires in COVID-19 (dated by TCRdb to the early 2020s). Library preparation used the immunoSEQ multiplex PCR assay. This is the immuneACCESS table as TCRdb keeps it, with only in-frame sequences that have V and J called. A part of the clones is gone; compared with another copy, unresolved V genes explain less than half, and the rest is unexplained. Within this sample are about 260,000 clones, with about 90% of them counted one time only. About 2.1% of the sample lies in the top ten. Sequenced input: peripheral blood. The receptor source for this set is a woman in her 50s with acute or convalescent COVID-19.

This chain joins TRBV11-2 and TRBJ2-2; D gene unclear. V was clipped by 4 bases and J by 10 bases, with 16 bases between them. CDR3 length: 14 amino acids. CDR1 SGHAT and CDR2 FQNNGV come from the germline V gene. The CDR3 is CASSSPLLSVELFF. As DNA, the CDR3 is TGTGCCAGCAGCTCTCCCCTTTTATCGGTGGAGCTGTTTTTT.

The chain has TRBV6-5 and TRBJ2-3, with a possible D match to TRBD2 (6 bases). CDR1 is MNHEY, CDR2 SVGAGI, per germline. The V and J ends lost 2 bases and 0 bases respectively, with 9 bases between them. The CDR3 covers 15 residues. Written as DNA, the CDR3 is TGTGCCAGCAGTTACCGGGGGTCTAGCACAGATACGCAGTATTTT. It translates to CASSYRGSSTDTQYF.

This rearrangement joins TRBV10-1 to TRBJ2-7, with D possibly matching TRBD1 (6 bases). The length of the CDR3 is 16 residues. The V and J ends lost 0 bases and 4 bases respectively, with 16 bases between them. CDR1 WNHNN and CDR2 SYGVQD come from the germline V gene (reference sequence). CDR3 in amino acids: CASSESRDIGEYEQYF. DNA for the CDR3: TGCGCCAGCAGTGAGTCAAGGGACATAGGCGAATACGAGCAGTACTTC.

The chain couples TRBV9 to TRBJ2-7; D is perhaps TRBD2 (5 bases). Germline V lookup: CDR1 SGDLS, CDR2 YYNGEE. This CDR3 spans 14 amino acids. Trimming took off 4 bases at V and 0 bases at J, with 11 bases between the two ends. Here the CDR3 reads CASSPRTLSYEQYF. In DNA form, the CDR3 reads TGTGCCAGCAGCCCCAGGACTCTCTCCTACGAGCAGTACTTC.

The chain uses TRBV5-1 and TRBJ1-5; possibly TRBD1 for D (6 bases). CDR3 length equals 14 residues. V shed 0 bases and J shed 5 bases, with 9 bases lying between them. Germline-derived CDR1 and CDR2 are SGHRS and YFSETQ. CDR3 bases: TGCGCCAGCAGCTTGGAGACAGGCCATCAGCCCCAGCATTTT. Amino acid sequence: CASSLETGHQPQHF. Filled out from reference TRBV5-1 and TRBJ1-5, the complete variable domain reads KAGVTQTPRYLIKTRGQQVTLSCSPISGHRSVSWYQQTPGQGLQFLFEYFSETQRNKGNFPGRFSGRQFSNSRSEMNVSTLELGDSALYLCASSLETGHQPQHFGDGTRLSIL.

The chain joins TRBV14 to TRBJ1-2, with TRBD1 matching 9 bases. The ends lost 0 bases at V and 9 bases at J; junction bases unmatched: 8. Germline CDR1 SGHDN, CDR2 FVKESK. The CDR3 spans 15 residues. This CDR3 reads CASSQDRRDRARYTF. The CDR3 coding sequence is TGTGCCAGCAGCCAAGATCGGAGGGACAGGGCTCGCTACACCTTC.

CDR3 region: CASSQDPKAGATEAFF. In DNA, the CDR3 is TGCGCCAGCAGCCAAGATCCCAAGGCGGGGGCTACTGAAGCTTTCTTT. The chain links TRBV4-3 to TRBJ1-1, with a tentative D call TRBD1 (6 bases). This CDR3 is 16 amino acids long. Germline CDR1 and CDR2: LGHNA and YSLEER. Trimming shortened V by 0 bases and J by 5 bases, and 16 bases separated the two germline ends.

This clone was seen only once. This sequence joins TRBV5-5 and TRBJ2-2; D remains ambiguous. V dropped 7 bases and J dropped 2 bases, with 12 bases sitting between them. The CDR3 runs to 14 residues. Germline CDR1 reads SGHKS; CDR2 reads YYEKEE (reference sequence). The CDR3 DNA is TGTGCCAGCTCCCCGGGTCTTAACACCGGGGAGCTGTTTTTT. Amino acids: CASSPGLNTGELFF.

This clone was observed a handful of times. The CDR3, as DNA: TGTGCCAGCAACGAGGGTGGGACAGGGGTGACCGGGGAGCTGTTTTTT. Translation gives CASNEGGTGVTGELFF. J is TRBJ2-2 and V is TRBV28; 10 nucleotides agree with TRBD1. CDR3 size: 16 residues. Losses at the gene ends were 7 bases for V and 5 bases for J; bases not matched to a gene: 10. Germline V CDR1 and CDR2: MDHEN, SYDVKM.

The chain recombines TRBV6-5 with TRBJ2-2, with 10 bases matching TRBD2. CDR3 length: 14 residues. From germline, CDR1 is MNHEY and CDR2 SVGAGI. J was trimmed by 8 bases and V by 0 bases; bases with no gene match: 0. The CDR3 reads CASSYSGLAGELFF. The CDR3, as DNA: TGTGCCAGCAGTTACTCGGGACTAGCGGGGGAGCTGTTTTTT.

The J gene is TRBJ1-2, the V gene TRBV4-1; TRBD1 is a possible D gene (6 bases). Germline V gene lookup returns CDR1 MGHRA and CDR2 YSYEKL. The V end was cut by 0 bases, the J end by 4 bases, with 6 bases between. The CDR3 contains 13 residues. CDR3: CASSQEDSYGYTF. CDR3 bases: TGCGCCAGCAGCCAAGAGGACAGCTATGGCTACACCTTC.

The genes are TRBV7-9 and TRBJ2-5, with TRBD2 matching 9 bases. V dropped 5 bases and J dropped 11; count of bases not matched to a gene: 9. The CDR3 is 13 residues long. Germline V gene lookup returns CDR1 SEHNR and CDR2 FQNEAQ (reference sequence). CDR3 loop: CASSVIGLAKQYF. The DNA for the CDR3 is TGTGCCAGCAGCGTTATCGGACTAGCGAAACAGTACTTC.

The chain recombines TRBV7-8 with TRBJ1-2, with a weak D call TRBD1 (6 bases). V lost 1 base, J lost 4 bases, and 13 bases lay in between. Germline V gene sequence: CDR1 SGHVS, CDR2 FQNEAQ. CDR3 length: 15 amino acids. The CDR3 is CASSLERQGSYGYTF. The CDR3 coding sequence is TGTGCCAGCAGCTTAGAAAGGCAGGGGAGCTATGGCTACACCTTC.

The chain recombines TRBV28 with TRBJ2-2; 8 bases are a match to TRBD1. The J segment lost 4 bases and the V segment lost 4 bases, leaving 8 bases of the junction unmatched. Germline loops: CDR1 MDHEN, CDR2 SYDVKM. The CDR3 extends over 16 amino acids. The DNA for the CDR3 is TGTGCCAGCAGTTATTATCAGGGGGCAGGCACCGGGGAGCTGTTTTTT. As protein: CASSYYQGAGTGELFF.

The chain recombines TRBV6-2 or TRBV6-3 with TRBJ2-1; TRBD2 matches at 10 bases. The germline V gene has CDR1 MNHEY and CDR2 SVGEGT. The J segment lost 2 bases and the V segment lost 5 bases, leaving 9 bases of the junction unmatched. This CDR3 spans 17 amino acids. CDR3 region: CASSLRPTSGTYNEQFF. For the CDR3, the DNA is TGTGCCAGCAGTCTCCGACCCACTAGCGGGACCTACAATGAGCAGTTCTTC.

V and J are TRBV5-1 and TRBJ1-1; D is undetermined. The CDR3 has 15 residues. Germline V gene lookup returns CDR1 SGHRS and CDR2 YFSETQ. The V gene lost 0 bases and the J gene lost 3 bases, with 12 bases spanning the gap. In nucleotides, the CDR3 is TGCGCCAGCAGCTTGGAACTGGGGAGGTACACTGAAGCTTTCTTT. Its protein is CASSLELGRYTEAFF.

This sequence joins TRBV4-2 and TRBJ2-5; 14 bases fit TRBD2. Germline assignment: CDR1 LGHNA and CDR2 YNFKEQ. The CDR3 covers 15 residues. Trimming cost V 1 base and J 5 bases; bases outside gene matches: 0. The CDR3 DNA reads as TGTGCCAGCAGCCAAGGGACTAGCGGGAGGGAGACCCAGTACTTC. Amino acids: CASSQGTSGRETQYF.

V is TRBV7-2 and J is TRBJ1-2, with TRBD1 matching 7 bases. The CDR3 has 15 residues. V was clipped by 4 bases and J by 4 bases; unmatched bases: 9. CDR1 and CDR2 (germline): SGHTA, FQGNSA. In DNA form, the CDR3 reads TGTGCCAGCAGCTCGACAGGGCCTATCTCCTATGGCTACACCTTC. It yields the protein CASSSTGPISYGYTF.

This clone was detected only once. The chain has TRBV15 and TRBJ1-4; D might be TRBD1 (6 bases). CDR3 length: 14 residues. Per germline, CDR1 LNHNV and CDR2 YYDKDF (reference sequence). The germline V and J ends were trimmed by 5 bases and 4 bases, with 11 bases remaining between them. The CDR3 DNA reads TGTGCCACCAGCCCGGACAGATTTAATGAAAAACTGTTTTTT. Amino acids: CATSPDRFNEKLFF.

The DNA of the CDR3 is TGCGCCAGCAGCTTGGAACCCAGGGGAGAACAGCCCCAGCATTTT. Protein product: CASSLEPRGEQPQHF. The J gene is TRBJ1-5, the V gene TRBV5-1, with a possible D match to TRBD1 (6 bases). The CDR3 runs 15 residues. The V end lost 0 bases, the J end lost 7 bases, and 14 bases lay between the germline ends. Germline V CDR1 and CDR2: SGHRS, YFSETQ.

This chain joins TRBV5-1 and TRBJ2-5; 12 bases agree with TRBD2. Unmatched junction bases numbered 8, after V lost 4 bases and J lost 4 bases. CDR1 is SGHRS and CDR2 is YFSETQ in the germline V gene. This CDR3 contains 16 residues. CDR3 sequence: CASSGGVTSGRETQYF. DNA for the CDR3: TGCGCCAGCAGCGGGGGGGTGACTAGCGGGAGAGAGACCCAGTACTTC.

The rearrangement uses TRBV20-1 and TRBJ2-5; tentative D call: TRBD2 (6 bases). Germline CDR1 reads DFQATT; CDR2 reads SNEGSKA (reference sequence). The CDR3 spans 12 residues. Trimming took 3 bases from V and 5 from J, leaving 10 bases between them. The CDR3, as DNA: TGCAGTGCTAGTGTAGGAGGGGAGACCCAGTACTTC. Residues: CSASVGGETQYF.

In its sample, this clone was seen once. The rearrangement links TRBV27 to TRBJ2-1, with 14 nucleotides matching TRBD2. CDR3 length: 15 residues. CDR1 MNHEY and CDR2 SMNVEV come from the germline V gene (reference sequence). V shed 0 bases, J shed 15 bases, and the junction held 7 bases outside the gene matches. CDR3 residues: CASSLSGTSGSGWFF. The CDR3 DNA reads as TGTGCCAGCAGTTTATCCGGGACTAGCGGGAGTGGTTGGTTCTTC.

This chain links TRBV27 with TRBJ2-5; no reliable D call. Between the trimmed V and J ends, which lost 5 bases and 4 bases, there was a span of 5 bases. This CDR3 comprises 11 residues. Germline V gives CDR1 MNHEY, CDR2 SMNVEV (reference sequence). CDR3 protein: CASSLGETQYF. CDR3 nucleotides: TGTGCCAGCAGTCTCGGAGAGACCCAGTACTTC.

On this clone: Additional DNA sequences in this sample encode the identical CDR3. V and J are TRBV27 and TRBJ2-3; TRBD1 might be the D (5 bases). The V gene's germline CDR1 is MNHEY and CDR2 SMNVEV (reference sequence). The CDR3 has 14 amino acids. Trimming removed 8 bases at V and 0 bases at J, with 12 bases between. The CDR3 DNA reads TGTGCCAGCTCCCCAGGGTATAGCACAGATACGCAGTATTTT. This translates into CASSPGYSTDTQYF.

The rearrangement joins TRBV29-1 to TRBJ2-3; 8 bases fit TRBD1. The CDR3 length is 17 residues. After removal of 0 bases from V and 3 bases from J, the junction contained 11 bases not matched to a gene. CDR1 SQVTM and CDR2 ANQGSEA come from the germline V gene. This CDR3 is CSVEDSFRTGITDTQYF. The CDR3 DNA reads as TGCAGCGTTGAAGATTCTTTTCGGACAGGGATTACAGATACGCAGTATTTT.

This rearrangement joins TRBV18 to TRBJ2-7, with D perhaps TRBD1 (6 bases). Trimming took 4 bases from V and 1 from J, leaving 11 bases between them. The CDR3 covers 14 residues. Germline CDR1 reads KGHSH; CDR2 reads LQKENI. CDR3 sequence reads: CASSQTGNSYEQYF. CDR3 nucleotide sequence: TGTGCCAGCTCACAGACAGGCAATTCCTACGAGCAGTACTTC.